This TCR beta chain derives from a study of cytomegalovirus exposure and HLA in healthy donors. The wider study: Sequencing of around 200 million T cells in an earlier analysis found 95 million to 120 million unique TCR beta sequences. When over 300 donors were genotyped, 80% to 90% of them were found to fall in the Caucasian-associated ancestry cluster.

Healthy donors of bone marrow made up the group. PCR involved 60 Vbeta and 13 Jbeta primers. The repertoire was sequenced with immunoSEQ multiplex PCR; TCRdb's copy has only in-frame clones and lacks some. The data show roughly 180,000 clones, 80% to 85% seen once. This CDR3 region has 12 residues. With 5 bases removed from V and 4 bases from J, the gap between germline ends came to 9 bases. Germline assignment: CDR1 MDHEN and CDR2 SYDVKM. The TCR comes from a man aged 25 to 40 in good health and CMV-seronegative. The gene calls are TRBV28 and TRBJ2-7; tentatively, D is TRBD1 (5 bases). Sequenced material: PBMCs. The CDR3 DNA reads TGTGCCAGCAGTAAACACAGGTACGAGCAGTACTTC. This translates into CASSKHRYEQYF.